The rows below give T cell receptor beta chains drawn from one sample of a study of patients and donors after allogeneic stem cell transplantation. MiXCR, applied by TCRdb to the RT-PCR reads, yields one record per CDR3 protein. The table shows 150,000 to 250,000 distinct CDR3 sequences, with more than 35% occurring only once. Material for sequencing was blood, either unsorted or a sorted T cell fraction (not recorded which). The receptors shown here come from a human donor who was either an allogeneic HSCT recipient or a stem cell or donor lymphocyte infusion donor (not recorded which). It is not recorded whose cells these are; they may come from a transplant donor. Both conserved end residues are trimmed from each CDR3.

J	length	V	CDR3
TRBJ1-6	14	TRBV4-2	ASSQDRDDYNSPLH
TRBJ1-6	11	TRBV6-6	ASSYSEGAPLH
TRBJ1-1	12	TRBV6-1	ASTLRGVGTEAF
TRBJ1-3	13	TRBV9	ASSPYRFSGNTIY
TRBJ1-2	13	TRBV6-6	ASSSPLVPPGGYT
TRBJ2-5	12	TRBV6-6	ASSPDRVQETQY
TRBJ2-1	11	TRBV12-3/TRBV12-4	ASSLPYRVEQF
TRBJ2-7	13	TRBV6-2/TRBV6-3	ASSYRLAVSYEQY
TRBJ1-1	12	TRBV4-3	ASSHAVRDTEAF
TRBJ2-1	13	TRBV24-1	ATSGSGRAYNEQF
TRBJ1-5	13	TRBV5-1	ASSSNHPSNQPQH
TRBJ2-1	14	TRBV14	ASSQLGLAGVNEQF
TRBJ2-5	9	TRBV6-2/TRBV6-3	ASGDGETQY
TRBJ2-6	14	TRBV12-3/TRBV12-4	ASGPTGMAGANVLT